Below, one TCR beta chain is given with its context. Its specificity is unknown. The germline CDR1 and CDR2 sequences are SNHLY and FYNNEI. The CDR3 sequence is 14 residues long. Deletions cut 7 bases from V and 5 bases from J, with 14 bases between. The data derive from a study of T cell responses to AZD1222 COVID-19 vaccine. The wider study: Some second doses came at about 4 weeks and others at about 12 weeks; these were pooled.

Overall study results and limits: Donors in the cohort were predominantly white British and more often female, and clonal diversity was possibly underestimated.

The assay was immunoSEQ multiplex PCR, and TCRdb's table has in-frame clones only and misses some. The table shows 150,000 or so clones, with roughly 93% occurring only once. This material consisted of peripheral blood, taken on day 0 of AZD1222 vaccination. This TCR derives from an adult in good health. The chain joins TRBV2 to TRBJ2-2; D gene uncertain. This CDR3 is CASTVKDQTGELFF. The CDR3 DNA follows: TGTGCCAGCACGGTTAAAGATCAAACCGGGGAGCTGTTTTTT.